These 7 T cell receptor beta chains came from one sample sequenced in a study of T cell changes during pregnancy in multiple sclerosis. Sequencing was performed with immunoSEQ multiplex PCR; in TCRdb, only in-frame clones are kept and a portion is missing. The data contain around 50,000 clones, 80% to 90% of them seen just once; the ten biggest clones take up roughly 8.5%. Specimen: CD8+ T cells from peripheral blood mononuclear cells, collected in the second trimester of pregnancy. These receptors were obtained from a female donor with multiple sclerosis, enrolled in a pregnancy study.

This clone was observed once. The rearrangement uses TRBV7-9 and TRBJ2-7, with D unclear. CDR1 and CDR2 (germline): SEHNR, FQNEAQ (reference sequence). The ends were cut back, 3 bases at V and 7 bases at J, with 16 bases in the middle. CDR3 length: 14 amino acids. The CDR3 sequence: CASSFPYPAREQYF. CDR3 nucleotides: TGTGCCAGCAGCTTCCCATATCCAGCTAGAGAGCAGTACTTC.

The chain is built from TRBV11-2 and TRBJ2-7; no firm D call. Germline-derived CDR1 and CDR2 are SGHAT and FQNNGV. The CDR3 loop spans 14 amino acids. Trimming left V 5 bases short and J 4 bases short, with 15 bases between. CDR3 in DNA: TGTGCCAGCAGCCGTACGACGGGTGAATACGAGCAGTACTTC. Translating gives CASSRTTGEYEQYF.

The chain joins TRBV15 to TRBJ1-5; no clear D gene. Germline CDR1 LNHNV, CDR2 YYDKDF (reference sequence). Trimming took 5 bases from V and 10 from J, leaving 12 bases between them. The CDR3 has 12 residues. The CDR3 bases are TGTGCCACCAGCGACTCCACCCTACCCCAGCATTTT. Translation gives CATSDSTLPQHF.

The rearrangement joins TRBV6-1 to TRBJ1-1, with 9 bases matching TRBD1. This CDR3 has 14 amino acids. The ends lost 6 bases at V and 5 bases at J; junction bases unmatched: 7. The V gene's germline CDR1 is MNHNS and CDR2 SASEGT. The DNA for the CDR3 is TGTGCCAGCAGCGACAGACAGGGGGGGACTGAAGCTTTCTTT. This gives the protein CASSDRQGGTEAFF.

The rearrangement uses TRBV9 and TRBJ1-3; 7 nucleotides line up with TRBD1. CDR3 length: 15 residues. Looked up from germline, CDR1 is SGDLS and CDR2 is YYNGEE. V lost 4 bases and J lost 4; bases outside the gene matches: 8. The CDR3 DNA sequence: TGTGCCAGCAGCACTGGAGGGGGCGCAGGAAACACCATATATTTT. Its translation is CASSTGGGAGNTIYF.

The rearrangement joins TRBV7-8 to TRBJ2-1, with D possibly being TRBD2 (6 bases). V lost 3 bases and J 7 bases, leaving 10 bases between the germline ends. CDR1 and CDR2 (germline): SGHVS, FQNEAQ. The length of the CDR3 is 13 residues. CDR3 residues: CASSLGLGNEQFF. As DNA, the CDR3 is TGTGCCAGCAGCTTGGGACTGGGGAATGAGCAGTTCTTC.

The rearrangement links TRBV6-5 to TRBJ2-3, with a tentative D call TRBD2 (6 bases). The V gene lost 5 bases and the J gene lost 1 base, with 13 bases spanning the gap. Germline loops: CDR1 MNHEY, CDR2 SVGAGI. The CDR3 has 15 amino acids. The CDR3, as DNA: TGTGCCAGCAGTCCACAGACTAGTCGCACAGATACGCAGTATTTT. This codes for CASSPQTSRTDTQYF.